This T cell receptor (beta chain) was observed in a study of blood T cell repertoires in COVID-19. Only in-frame clones appear in the TCRdb table, and some are missing; sequencing was by immunoSEQ multiplex PCR. The profile shows approximately 260,000 clones, nearly 90% of them singletons. Looked up from germline, CDR1 is LGHNA and CDR2 is YSLEER. The trim removed 0 bases at V and 4 bases at J, leaving 6 bases unmatched. This CDR3 contains 18 residues. The source is a woman aged 55 to 70 with COVID-19, enrolled during active disease. The specimen sequenced was peripheral blood. The J gene is TRBJ2-3, the V gene TRBV4-3, with TRBD2 matching over 14 bases. The CDR3 nucleotides read TGCGCCAGCAGCCAAGACCCCTCGACTAGCGGGGGGGCAGATACGCAGTATTTT. Its protein is CASSQDPSTSGGADTQYF.